The 3 T cell receptor beta chains given below trace back to one sample, sequenced in a study of T-cell reconstitution after alpha-beta-depleted transplantation in children. Preparation of the TCRbeta library used unique molecular identifiers. TCRdb called the PCR reads again in MiXCR, with one record for every CDR3 protein. In the table there are some 590,000 distinct CDR3 sequences, about 10% of which are singletons. Sequences were derived from PBMCs from the stem cell graft donor, sampled from the stem cell graft. All receptors come from a human donor who donated a stem cell graft to a child with acute myeloid leukemia.

This clonotype was counted a few times. The rearrangement uses TRBV30 and TRBJ2-1; unclear D gene. The CDR3 covers 12 residues. Germline CDR1 is GTSNPN and CDR2 is SVGIG (reference sequence). The ends were cut back, 3 bases at V and 4 bases at J, with 7 bases in the middle. CDR3 in amino acids: CAWSQGYNEQFF. The CDR3 region has the DNA TGTGCCTGGAGCCAAGGGTACAATGAGCAGTTCTTC. The full variable domain, in which reference TRBV30 and TRBJ2-1 provide the parts outside the CDR3, is SQTIHQWPATLVQPVGSPLSLECTVEGTSNPNLYWYRQAAGRGLQLLFYSVGIGQISSEVPQNLSASRPQDRQFILSSKKLLLSDSGFYLCAWSQGYNEQFFGPGTRLTVL.

This clonotype was recorded once. A read error may be the cause here, since a much bigger clone is one base away. The chain uses TRBV5-6 and TRBJ1-5, with 7 bases identical to TRBD1. CDR1 SGHDT and CDR2 YYEEEE come from the germline V gene. V gave up 2 bases and J gave up 5 bases; unmatched junction bases: 7. There are 15 residues in the CDR3. The CDR3 DNA reads as TGTGCCAGCAGCTTACAGGGGTCGAGCTATCAGCCCCAGCATTTT. Protein product: CASSLQGSSYQPQHF.

This clonotype was counted between two and nine times. The CDR3, as DNA: TGTGCCAGCAAGCGGGAACCAACGAACACCGGGGAGCTGTTTTTT. It yields the protein CASKREPTNTGELFF. The V and J genes are TRBV9 and TRBJ2-2, with TRBD2 matching over 7 bases. CDR1 is SGDLS, CDR2 YYNGEE, per germline. J gave up 0 bases and V 6 bases, and 5 bases lay outside the gene matches. The CDR3 loop spans 15 amino acids.